The rows below give T cell receptor beta chains drawn from one sample of a study of cytomegalovirus exposure and HLA in healthy donors. The table came from immunoSEQ multiplex PCR; TCRdb's copy has only in-frame clones and leaves some out. In the table there are 100,000 or so clones, around 86% of which are singletons. The sample was PBMCs. The receptor source for this set is a man aged 30 to 45 in good health and CMV-seropositive. Each CDR3 is given with its conserved first and last residue.

CASSRGGSGANVLTF TRBJ2-6 TRBV19
CASSRDRSSYEQYF TRBJ2-7 TRBV2
CASSGEDRGKETQYF TRBJ2-5 TRBV2
CASRGGGYGYTF TRBJ1-2 TRBV28
CASSPNTDTQYF TRBJ2-3 TRBV19
CASRADSLGETQYF TRBJ2-5 TRBV6-1
CASSRRAGSGQPQHF TRBJ1-5 TRBV5-6
CASSLWWTGRGNSPLHF TRBJ1-6 TRBV28
CASSFQGAGTGELFF TRBJ2-2 TRBV5-1
CASSQDVGRRFYGYTF TRBJ1-2 TRBV4-1
CATSRGGGTQYF TRBJ2-5 TRBV15
CATRSPAGDSEQYF NA TRBV15
CASSLQGLGEQYF TRBJ2-7 TRBV6-5
CASSQVQGGDSYEQYF TRBJ2-7 TRBV4-1
CASSRAGSSYEQYF TRBJ2-7 TRBV4-3
CAKEALSYEQYF TRBJ2-7 TRBV2
CASSPDAGGAGGSPLHF TRBJ1-6 TRBV9
CASSLGTGAINEQFF TRBJ2-1 TRBV5-4
CATSRAGGVAKETQYF TRBJ2-5 TRBV15
CASSPDSFNQPQHF TRBJ1-5 TRBV6-6
CASSPGDRNSYEQYF TRBJ2-7 TRBV19
CASSPGSAWYEQYF TRBJ2-7 TRBV18
CASSVAGFDTEAFF TRBJ1-1 TRBV9
CASSADSNYGYTF TRBJ1-2 TRBV7-9
CASSLLLDTQYF TRBJ2-3 TRBV5-1
CAISARSGTSGSSQYF TRBJ2-5 TRBV10-3
CASKKPGTGPEKLFF TRBJ1-4 TRBV2
CASSLGDRGTGELFF TRBJ2-2 TRBV5-1